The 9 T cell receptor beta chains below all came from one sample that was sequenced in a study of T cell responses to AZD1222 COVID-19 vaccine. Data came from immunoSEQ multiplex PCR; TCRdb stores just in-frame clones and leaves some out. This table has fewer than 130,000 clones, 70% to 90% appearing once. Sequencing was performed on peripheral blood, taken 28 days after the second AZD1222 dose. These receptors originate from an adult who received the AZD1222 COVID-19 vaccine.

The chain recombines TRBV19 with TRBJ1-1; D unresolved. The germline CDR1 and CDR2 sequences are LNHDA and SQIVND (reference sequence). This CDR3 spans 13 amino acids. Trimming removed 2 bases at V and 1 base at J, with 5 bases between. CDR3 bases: TGTGCCAGTAGTATATGGGAGAACACTGAAGCTTTCTTT. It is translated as CASSIWENTEAFF. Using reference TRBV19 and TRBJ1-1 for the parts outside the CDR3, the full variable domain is DGGITQSPKYLFRKEGQNVTLSCEQNLNHDAMYWYRQDPGQGLRLIYYSQIVNDFQKGDIAEGYSVSREKKESFPLTVTSAQKNPTAFYLCASSIWENTEAFFGQGTRLTVV.

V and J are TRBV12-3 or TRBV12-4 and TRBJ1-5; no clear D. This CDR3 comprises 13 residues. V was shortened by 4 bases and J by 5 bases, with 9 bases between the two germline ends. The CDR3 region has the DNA TGTGCCAGCAGTTCACAAGAATATCAGCCCCAGCATTTT. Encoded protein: CASSSQEYQPQHF.

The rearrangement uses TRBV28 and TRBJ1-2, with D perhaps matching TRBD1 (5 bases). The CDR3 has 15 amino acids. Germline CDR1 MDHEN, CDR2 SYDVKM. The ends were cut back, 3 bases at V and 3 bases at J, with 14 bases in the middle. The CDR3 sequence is CASSFAGIVDYGYTF. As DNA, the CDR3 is TGTGCCAGCAGTTTTGCAGGGATCGTAGACTATGGCTACACCTTC.

The CDR3 DNA follows: TGTGCCAGCACCCCCGACCTAGCGGGGGACACTGAAGCTTTCTTT. Amino acids: CASTPDLAGDTEAFF. This sequence joins TRBV18 and TRBJ1-1, with D maybe TRBD1 (5 bases). The V end was cut by 8 bases, the J end by 3 bases, with 19 bases between. CDR1 and CDR2 from the germline V gene are KGHSH and LQKENI. CDR3 length equals 15 residues.

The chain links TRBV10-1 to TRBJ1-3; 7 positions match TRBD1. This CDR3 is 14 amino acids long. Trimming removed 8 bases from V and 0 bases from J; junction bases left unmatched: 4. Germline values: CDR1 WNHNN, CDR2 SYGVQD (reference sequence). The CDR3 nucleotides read TGCGCCAGCGTGGACAGGCACTCTGGAAACACCATATATTTT. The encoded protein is CASVDRHSGNTIYF.

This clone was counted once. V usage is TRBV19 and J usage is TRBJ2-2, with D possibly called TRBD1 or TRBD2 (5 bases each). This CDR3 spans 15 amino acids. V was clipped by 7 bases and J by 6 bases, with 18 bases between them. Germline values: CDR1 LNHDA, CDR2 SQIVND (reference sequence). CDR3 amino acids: CASTEGLWMSGELFF. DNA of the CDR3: TGTGCCAGTACCGAGGGGCTTTGGATGTCCGGGGAGCTGTTTTTT.

The chain's CDR3 is CASSVLGQGELFF. As DNA, the CDR3 is TGTGCCAGCAGCGTACTCGGACAGGGAGAACTGTTTTTT. V is TRBV9 and J is TRBJ1-4; TRBD1 agrees at 8 bases. CDR3 size: 13 residues. Germline trimming cut 1 base from V and 12 bases from J; bases unmatched to any gene: 5. Germline assignment: CDR1 SGDLS and CDR2 YYNGEE.

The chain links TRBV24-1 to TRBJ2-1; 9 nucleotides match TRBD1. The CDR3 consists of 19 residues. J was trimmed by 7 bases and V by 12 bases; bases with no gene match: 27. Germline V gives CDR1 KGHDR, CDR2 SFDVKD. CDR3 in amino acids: CASTVGQGIRGGRHNEQFF. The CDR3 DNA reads TGTGCCTCCACTGTAGGACAGGGGATACGAGGAGGGCGGCATAATGAGCAGTTCTTC.

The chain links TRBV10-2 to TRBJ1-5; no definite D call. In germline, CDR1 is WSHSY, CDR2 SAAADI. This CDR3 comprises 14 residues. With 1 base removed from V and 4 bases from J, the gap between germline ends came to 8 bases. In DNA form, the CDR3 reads TGCGCCAGCAGTGAGTTGAGCAGGAATCAGCCCCAGCATTTT. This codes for CASSELSRNQPQHF.